Detailed here is one T cell receptor (beta chain). No antigen is known for it. This sample stems from a study of regulatory T cells in long-lasting Graves disease. Time point denoted: newly diagnosed GD, antithyroid drugs for less than 3 months. TCR sequences were obtained from RNA taken from PBMCs. Construction of TCR beta libraries relied on iRepertoire HTBI primers and on Arm-PCR targeting CDR3 regions. TCRdb ran MiXCR on the multiplex PCR reads and lists one entry per CDR3 protein. Here the sample spans 360,000 or so distinct CDR3 sequences, roughly 16% being singletons. The CDR3 is made up of 18 amino acids. The V and J ends lost 3 bases and 7 bases respectively, with 28 bases between them. The germline CDR1 and CDR2 sequences are DFQATT and SNEGSKA (reference sequence). Findings and limits, study-wide: Among samples with persistent disease, TRBV28, TRBJ1-2 and TRBJ2-5 were favored.

This sample also belongs to another study, concerning T cells in Graves' hyperthyroidism and ophthalmopathy. Per that paper: Hyperthyroidism patients were newly diagnosed, had disease duration under 2 months, and were aged 18 to 65 years. Reasons for excluding patients were uncontrolled infection, other autoimmune disease, pregnancy or lactation. In blood, most of the thyroid clonotypes expanded above 0.001 were also present.

Sequencing used peripheral blood mononuclear cells (PBMCs), obtained at new diagnosis, from a patient treated with antithyroid drugs. The sequence was obtained from a woman younger than 35 with Graves disease. V usage is TRBV20-1 and J usage is TRBJ2-1; weak D call: TRBD1 (6 bases). In DNA form, the CDR3 reads TGCAGTGCTAGGTCGTCTCAGGGGCTAGTTATGGGTTTAAATGAGCAGTTCTTC. Its protein product is CSARSSQGLVMGLNEQFF.